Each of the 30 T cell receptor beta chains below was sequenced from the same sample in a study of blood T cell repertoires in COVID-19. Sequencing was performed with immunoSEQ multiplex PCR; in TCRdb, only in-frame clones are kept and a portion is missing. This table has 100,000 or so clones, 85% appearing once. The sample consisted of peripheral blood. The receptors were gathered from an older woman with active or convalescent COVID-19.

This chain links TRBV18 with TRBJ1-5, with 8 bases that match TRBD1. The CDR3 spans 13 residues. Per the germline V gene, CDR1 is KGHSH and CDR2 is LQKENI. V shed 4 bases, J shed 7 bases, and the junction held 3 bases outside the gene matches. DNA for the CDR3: TGTGCCAGCTCACTTACAGGGGGGCAGCCCCAGCATTTT. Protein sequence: CASSLTGGQPQHF. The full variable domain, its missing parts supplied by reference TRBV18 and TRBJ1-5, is NAGVMQNPRHLVRRRGQEARLRCSPMKGHSHVYWYRQLPEEGLKFMVYLQKENIIDESGMPKERFSAEFPKEGPSILRIQQVVRGDSAAYFCASSLTGGQPQHFGDGTRLSIL.

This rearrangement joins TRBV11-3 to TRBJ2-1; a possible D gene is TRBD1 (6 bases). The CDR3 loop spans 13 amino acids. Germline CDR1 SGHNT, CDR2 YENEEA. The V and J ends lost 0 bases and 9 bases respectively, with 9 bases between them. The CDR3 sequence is CASSLEQGGEQFF. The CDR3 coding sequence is TGTGCCAGCAGCTTAGAACAGGGCGGTGAGCAGTTCTTC.

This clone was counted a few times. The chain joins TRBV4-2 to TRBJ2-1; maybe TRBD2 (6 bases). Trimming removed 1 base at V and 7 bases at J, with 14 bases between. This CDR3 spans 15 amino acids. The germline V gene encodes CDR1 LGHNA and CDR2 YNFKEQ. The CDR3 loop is CASSQGGGVVNEQFF. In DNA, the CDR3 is TGTGCCAGCAGCCAAGGTGGCGGGGTGGTTAATGAGCAGTTCTTC.

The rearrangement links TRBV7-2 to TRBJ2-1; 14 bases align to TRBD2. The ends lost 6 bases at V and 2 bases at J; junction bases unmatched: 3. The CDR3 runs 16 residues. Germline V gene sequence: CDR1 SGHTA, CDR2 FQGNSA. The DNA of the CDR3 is TGTGCCAGCAGGACGGGACTAGCGGGAGCCTACAATGAGCAGTTCTTC. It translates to CASRTGLAGAYNEQFF.

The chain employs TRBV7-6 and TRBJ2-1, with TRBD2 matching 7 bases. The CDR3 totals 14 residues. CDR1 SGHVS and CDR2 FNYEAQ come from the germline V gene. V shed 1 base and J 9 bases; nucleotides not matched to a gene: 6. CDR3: CASSLGGRESEQFF. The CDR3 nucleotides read TGTGCCAGCAGCTTAGGGGGGAGGGAGAGTGAGCAGTTCTTC.

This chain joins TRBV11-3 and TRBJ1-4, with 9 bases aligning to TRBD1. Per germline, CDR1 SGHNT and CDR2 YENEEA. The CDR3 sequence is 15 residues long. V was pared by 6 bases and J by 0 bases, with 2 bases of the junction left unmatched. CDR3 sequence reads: CASSRTGATNEKLFF. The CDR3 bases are TGTGCCAGCAGTCGGACAGGGGCAACTAATGAAAAACTGTTTTTT.

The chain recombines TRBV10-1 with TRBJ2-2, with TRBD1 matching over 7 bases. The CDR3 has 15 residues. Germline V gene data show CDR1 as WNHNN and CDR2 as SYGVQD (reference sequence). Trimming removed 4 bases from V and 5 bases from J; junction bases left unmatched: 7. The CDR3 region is CASSGSGGPTGELFF. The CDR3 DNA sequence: TGCGCCAGCAGTGGGTCAGGGGGTCCTACCGGGGAGCTGTTTTTT.

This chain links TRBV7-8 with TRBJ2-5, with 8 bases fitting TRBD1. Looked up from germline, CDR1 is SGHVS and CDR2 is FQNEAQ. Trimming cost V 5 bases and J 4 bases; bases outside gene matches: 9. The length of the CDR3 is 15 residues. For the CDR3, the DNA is TGTGCCAGCAGCCCCCAATCGACAGGGGCAGAGACCCAGTACTTC. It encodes CASSPQSTGAETQYF.

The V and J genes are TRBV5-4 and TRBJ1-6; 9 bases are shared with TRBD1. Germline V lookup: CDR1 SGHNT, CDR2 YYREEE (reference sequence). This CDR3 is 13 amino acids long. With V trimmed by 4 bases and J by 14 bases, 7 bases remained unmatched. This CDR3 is CASSLRTGEALHF. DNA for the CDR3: TGTGCCAGCAGCCTTCGGACAGGGGAGGCCCTCCACTTT.

The CDR3 region is CASSFRMTSGLYNEQFF. The CDR3 DNA reads as TGTGCCAGCAGTTTCCGAATGACTAGCGGGCTTTACAATGAGCAGTTCTTC. The chain uses TRBV27 and TRBJ2-1; TRBD2 aligns across 10 bases. The germline V gene encodes CDR1 MNHEY and CDR2 SMNVEV (reference sequence). The J segment lost 4 bases and the V segment lost 3 bases, leaving 9 bases of the junction unmatched. The CDR3 contains 17 residues.

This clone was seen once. The CDR3 is CASSLEAGGTTDTQYF. Here the CDR3 DNA reads TGCGCCAGCAGCTTGGAGGCAGGGGGCACCACAGATACGCAGTATTTT. The J gene is TRBJ2-3, the V gene TRBV5-1, with TRBD1 matching over 8 bases. The germline V gene encodes CDR1 SGHRS and CDR2 YFSETQ. The V gene end was trimmed by 0 bases and the J gene end by 2 bases; junction bases not matched to a gene: 5. The CDR3 covers 16 residues.

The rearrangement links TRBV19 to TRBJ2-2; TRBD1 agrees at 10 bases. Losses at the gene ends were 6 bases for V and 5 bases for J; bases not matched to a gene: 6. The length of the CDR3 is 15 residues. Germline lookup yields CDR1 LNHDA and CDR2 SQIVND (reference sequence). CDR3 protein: CASRPDRGRTGELFF. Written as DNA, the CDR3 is TGTGCCAGTAGACCAGACAGGGGGCGAACCGGGGAGCTGTTTTTT.

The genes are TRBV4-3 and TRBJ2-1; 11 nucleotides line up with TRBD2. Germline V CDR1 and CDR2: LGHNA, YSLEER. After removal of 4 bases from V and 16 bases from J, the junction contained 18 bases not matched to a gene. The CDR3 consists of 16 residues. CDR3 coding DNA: TGCGCCAGCAGCCGCGCTCCGGGTGCTAGCGGGGGGCCGAAATTCTTC. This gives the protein CASSRAPGASGGPKFF.

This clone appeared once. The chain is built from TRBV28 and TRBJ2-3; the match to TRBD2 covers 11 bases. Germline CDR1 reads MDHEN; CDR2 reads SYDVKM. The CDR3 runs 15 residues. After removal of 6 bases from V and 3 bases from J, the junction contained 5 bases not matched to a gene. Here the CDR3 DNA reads TGTGCCAGCAGGGATAGCGGGAGGGCAACAGATACGCAGTATTTT. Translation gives CASRDSGRATDTQYF.

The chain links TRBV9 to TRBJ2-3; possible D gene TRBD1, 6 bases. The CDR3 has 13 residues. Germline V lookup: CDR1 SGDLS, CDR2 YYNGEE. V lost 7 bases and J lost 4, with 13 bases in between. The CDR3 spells CASSGQISDTQYF. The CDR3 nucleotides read TGTGCCAGCTCTGGACAGATCTCAGATACGCAGTATTTT.

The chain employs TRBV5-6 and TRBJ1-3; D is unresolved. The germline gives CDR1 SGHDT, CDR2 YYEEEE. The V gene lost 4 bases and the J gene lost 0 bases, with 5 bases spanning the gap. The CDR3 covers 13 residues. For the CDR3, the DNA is TGTGCCAGCAGCCCGTTCTCTGGAAACACCATATATTTT. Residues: CASSPFSGNTIYF. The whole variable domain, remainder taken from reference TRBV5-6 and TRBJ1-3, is DAGVTQSPTHLIKTRGQQVTLRCSPKSGHDTVSWYQQALGQGPQFIFQYYEEEERQRGNFPDRFSGHQFPNYSSELNVNALLLGDSALYLCASSPFSGNTIYFGEGSWLTVV.

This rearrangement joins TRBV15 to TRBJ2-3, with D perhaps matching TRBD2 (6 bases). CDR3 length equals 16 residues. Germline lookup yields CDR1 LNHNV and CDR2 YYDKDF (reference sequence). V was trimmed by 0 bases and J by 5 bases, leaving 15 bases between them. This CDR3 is CATSRDGDEGGDTQYF. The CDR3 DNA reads TGTGCCACCAGCAGAGATGGAGATGAGGGAGGAGATACGCAGTATTTT.

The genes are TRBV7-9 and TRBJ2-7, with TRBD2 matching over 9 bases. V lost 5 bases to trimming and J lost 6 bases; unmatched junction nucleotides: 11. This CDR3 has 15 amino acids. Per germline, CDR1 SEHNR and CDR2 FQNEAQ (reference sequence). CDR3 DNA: TGTGCCAGCAGCCGAATGACTAGCGGCATTGGCGAGCAGTACTTC. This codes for CASSRMTSGIGEQYF.

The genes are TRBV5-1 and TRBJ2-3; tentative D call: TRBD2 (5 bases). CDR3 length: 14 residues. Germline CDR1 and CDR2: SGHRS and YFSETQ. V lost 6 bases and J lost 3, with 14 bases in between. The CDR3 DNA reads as TGCGCCAGCATCACCGGGCCGGGGACAGATACGCAGTATTTT. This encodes CASITGPGTDTQYF.

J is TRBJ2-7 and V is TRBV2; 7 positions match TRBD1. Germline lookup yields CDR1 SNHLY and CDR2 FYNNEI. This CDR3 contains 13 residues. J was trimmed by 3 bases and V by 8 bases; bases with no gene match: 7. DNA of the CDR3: TGTGCCAGCCGGGACAGTCTATACTACGAGCAGTACTTC. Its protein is CASRDSLYYEQYF. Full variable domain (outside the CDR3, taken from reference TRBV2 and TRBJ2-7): EPEVTQTPSHQVTQMGQEVILRCVPISNHLYFYWYRQILGQKVEFLVSFYNNEISEKSEIFDDQFSVERPDGSNFTLKIRSTKLEDSAMYFCASRDSLYYEQYFGPGTRLTVT.

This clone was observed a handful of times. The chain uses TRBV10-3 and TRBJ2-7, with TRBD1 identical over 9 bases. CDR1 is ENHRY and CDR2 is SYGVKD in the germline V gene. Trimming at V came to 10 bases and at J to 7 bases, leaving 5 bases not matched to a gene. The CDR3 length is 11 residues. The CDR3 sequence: CATQGAGEQYF. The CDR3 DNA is TGTGCCACACAGGGGGCAGGGGAGCAGTACTTC.

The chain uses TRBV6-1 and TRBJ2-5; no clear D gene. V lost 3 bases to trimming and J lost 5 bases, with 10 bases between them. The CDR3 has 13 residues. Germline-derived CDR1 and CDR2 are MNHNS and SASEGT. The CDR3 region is CASSDPSPETQYF. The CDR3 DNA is TGTGCCAGCAGTGACCCCAGTCCCGAGACCCAGTACTTC.

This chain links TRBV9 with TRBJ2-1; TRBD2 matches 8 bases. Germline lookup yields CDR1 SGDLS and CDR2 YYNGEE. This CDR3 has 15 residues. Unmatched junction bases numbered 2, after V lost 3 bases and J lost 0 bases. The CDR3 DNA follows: TGTGCCAGCAGCGCCGGGACTAGCTCCTACAATGAGCAGTTCTTC. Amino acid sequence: CASSAGTSSYNEQFF.

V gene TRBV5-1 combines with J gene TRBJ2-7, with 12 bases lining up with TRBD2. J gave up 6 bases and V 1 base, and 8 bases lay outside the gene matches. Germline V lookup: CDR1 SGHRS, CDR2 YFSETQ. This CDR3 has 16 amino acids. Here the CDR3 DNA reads TGCGCCAGCAGCTTGACTAGCGGGGGGCCCCAGCTCGAGCAGTACTTC. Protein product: CASSLTSGGPQLEQYF.

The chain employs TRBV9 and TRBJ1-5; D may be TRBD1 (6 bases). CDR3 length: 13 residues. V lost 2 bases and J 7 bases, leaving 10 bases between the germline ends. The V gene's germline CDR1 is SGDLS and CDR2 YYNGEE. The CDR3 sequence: CASSVTGSQPQHF. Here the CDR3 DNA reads TGTGCCAGCAGCGTGACAGGTTCCCAGCCCCAGCATTTT.

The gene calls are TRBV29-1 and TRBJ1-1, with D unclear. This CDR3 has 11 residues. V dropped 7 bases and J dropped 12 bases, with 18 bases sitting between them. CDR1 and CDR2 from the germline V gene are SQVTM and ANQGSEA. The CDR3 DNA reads TGCAGCGCTAGTGACACCCGGGGATCTTTCTTT. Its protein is CSASDTRGSFF. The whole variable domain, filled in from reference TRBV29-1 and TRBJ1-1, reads SAVISQKPSRDICQRGTSLTIQCQVDSQVTMMFWYRQQPGQSLTLIATANQGSEATYESGFVIDKFPISRPNLTFSTLTVSNMSPEDSSIYLCSASDTRGSFFGQGTRLTVV.

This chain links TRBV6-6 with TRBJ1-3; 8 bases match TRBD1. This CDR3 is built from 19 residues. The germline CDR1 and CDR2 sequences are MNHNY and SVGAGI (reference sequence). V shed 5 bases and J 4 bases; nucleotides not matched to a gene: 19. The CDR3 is CASSPRGHGQGAGGNTIYF. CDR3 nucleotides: TGTGCCAGCAGTCCCCGGGGGCACGGGCAGGGGGCCGGAGGAAACACCATATATTTT.

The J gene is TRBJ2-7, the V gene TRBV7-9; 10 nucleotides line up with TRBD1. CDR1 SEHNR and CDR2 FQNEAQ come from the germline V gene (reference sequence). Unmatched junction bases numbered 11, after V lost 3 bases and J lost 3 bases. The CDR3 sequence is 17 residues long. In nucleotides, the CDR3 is TGTGCCAGCAGCTTTGGAGCGGGACAGGGGAACAGCTACGAGCAGTACTTC. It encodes CASSFGAGQGNSYEQYF.

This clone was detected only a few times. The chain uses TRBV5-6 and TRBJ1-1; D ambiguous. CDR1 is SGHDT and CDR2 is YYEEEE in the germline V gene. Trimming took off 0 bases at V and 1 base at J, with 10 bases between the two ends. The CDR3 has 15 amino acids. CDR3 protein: CASSLVSYRNTEAFF. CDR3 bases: TGTGCCAGCAGCTTGGTTTCCTACAGGAACACTGAAGCTTTCTTT.

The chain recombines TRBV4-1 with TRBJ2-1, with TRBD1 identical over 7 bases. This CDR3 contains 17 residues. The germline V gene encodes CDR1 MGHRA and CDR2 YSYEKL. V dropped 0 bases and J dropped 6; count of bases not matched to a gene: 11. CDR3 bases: TGCGCCAGCAGCCAAGATCTCTACAGGGGTCGGATCAATGAGCAGTTCTTC. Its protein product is CASSQDLYRGRINEQFF.